The clone carrying this T cell receptor (beta chain) was seen only a few times. MiXCR, applied by TCRdb to the RT-PCR reads, yields one record per CDR3 protein. The table has roughly 230,000 distinct CDR3 sequences, around an eighth seen once. The data belong to a study of patients and donors after allogeneic stem cell transplantation. J lost 5 bases, V lost 6 bases, and 8 bases had no gene match. The CDR3 spans 15 residues. The V gene's germline CDR1 is KGHSH and CDR2 LQKENI. Sequenced: blood, either unsorted or a sorted T cell fraction (not recorded which). The chain combines TRBV18 with TRBJ1-1, with TRBD1 matching over 11 bases. The sequence was collected from a human donor who was either an allogeneic HSCT recipient or a stem cell or donor lymphocyte infusion donor (not recorded which). It is not recorded whose cells these are; they may come from a transplant donor. CDR3 nucleotide sequence: TGTGCCAGCTCCCCCGGGACAGGGGGGGGGACTGAAGCTTTCTTT. It encodes CASSPGTGGGTEAFF. Complete variable domain (other parts from reference TRBV18 and TRBJ1-1): NAGVMQNPRHLVRRRGQEARLRCSPMKGHSHVYWYRQLPEEGLKFMVYLQKENIIDESGMPKERFSAEFPKEGPSILRIQQVVRGDSAAYFCASSPGTGGGTEAFFGQGTRLTVV.